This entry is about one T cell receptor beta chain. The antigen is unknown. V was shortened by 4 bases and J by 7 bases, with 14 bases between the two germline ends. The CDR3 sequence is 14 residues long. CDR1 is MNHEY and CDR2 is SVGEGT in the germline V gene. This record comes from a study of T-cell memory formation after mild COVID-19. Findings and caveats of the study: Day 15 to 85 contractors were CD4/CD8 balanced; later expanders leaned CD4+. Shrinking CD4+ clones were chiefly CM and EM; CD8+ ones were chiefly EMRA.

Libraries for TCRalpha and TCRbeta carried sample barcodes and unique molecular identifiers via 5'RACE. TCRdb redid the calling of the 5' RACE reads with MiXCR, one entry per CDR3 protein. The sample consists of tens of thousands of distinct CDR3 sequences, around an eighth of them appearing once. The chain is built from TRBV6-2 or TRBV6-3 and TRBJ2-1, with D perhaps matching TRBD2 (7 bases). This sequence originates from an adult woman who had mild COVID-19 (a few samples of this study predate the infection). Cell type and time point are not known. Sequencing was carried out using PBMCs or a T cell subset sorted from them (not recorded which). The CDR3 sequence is CASSSGGAWNEQFF. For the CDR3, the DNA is TGTGCCAGCAGTTCGGGGGGCGCGTGGAATGAGCAGTTCTTC.